One sample yielded the 30 T cell receptor beta chains listed below, sequenced in a study of T cell responses to AZD1222 COVID-19 vaccine. The assay was immunoSEQ multiplex PCR, and TCRdb's table has in-frame clones only and misses some. Of 200,000 or so clones detected, around 93% appear once; the ten largest clones hold about 9.3%. This specimen consisted of peripheral blood, obtained on day 0 of AZD1222 vaccination. The receptors were gathered from an adult in good health.

The chain combines TRBV3-1 (or the pseudogene TRBV3-2) with TRBJ2-7, with 9 bases lining up with TRBD2. J lost 9 bases, V lost 1 base, and 7 bases had no gene match. The CDR3 contains 14 residues. Germline values: CDR1 LGHDT, CDR2 YNNKEL (reference sequence). CDR3 sequence (DNA): TGTGCCAGCAGCCAAGGTCTAGCGGGGACGCGGCAGTACTTC. Residues: CASSQGLAGTRQYF.

The rearrangement joins TRBV16 to TRBJ2-1, with D unresolved. The germline CDR1 and CDR2 sequences are KGHSY and FQNENV. V was cut by 3 bases and J by 4 bases, with 10 bases left in between. The CDR3 spans 14 residues. The CDR3 DNA is TGTGCCAGCAGCCAGAGGCCACATTACAATGAGCAGTTCTTC. Its protein is CASSQRPHYNEQFF.

CDR3 protein: CASSRGRNSNQPQHF. CDR3 sequence (DNA): TGTGCCAGTAGTAGAGGACGGAATAGCAATCAGCCCCAGCATTTT. This rearrangement joins TRBV19 to TRBJ1-5; D gene ambiguous. V lost 4 bases and J 0 bases, leaving 10 bases between the germline ends. The germline gives CDR1 LNHDA, CDR2 SQIVND (reference sequence). This CDR3 has 15 residues.

The rearrangement joins TRBV12-3 or TRBV12-4 to TRBJ2-7; maybe TRBD1 (6 bases). CDR3 length: 13 amino acids. The V gene lost 5 bases and the J gene lost 1 base, with 9 bases spanning the gap. This CDR3 reads CASSLGQSYEQYF. As DNA, the CDR3 is TGTGCCAGCAGTCTCGGACAGTCCTACGAGCAGTACTTC.

The rearrangement uses TRBV29-1 and TRBJ1-1; weak D call: TRBD1 (6 bases). Germline V gene data show CDR1 as SQVTM and CDR2 as ANQGSEA. CDR3 size: 12 residues. Trimming took off 6 bases at V and 1 base at J, with 9 bases between the two ends. The DNA for the CDR3 is TGCAGCGTCAGCAGGGGGAACACTGAAGCTTTCTTT. It specifies CSVSRGNTEAFF. Using reference TRBV29-1 and TRBJ1-1 for the parts outside the CDR3, the full variable domain is SAVISQKPSRDICQRGTSLTIQCQVDSQVTMMFWYRQQPGQSLTLIATANQGSEATYESGFVIDKFPISRPNLTFSTLTVSNMSPEDSSIYLCSVSRGNTEAFFGQGTRLTVV.

The J gene is TRBJ2-3, the V gene TRBV6-4, with a weak D call TRBD1 (5 bases). V was cut by 0 bases and J by 4 bases, with 11 bases left in between. This CDR3 region has 15 residues. Per the germline V gene, CDR1 is MRHNA and CDR2 is SNTAGT. As DNA, the CDR3 is TGTGCCAGCAGTGACTCGGGCAGGGTATCAGATACGCAGTATTTT. Its protein product is CASSDSGRVSDTQYF.

The chain links TRBV11-3 to TRBJ2-1; maybe TRBD2 (6 bases). The CDR3 spans 14 residues. Per germline, CDR1 SGHNT and CDR2 YENEEA. Trimming cost V 3 bases and J 4 bases, with 10 bases left between them. CDR3 in DNA: TGTGCCAGCAGCTTCGCGGGACGTTACAATGAGCAGTTCTTC. As protein: CASSFAGRYNEQFF.

The gene calls are TRBV28 and TRBJ1-2; D perhaps matches TRBD1 (6 bases). The V end was cut by 2 bases, the J end by 4 bases, with 26 bases between. The CDR3 runs 19 residues. The germline CDR1 and CDR2 sequences are MDHEN and SYDVKM. Here the CDR3 reads CASSLEDRPLLRVSYGYTF. DNA for the CDR3: TGTGCCAGCAGTTTAGAGGACAGACCTCTCCTTAGAGTCAGCTATGGCTACACCTTC.

This clone was seen more than once but under ten times. Different DNA sequences within this sample yield the same CDR3. V is TRBV11-2 and J is TRBJ1-1, with TRBD1 as a possible D gene (5 bases). V was pared by 2 bases and J by 4 bases, with 8 bases between. This CDR3 comprises 13 residues. Looked up from germline, CDR1 is SGHAT and CDR2 is FQNNGV. The CDR3 sequence: CASSLRGGTEAFF. The DNA of the CDR3 is TGTGCCAGCAGCTTACGCGGGGGCACTGAAGCTTTCTTT.

This clone has a handful of counts. The chain joins TRBV5-1 to TRBJ2-1; TRBD2 matches 10 bases. V lost 6 bases and J lost 1; bases outside the gene matches: 10. The CDR3 is made up of 17 amino acids. Germline lookup yields CDR1 SGHRS and CDR2 YFSETQ. CDR3 in amino acids: CASNPGTSARSYNEQFF. CDR3 in DNA: TGCGCCAGCAACCCCGGGACTAGCGCCCGGTCCTACAATGAGCAGTTCTTC. Combining the CDR3 with reference TRBV5-1 and TRBJ2-1 gives the whole variable domain KAGVTQTPRYLIKTRGQQVTLSCSPISGHRSVSWYQQTPGQGLQFLFEYFSETQRNKGNFPGRFSGRQFSNSRSEMNVSTLELGDSALYLCASNPGTSARSYNEQFFGPGTRLTVL.

The rearrangement uses TRBV27 and TRBJ2-6, with a weak D call TRBD1 (5 bases). In germline, CDR1 is MNHEY, CDR2 SMNVEV (reference sequence). This CDR3 contains 15 residues. V gave up 7 bases and J gave up 0 bases, with 10 bases separating them. The CDR3 here is CASTHQGSGANVLTF. DNA for the CDR3: TGTGCCAGCACCCACCAGGGCTCTGGGGCCAACGTCCTGACTTTC.

V and J are TRBV5-1 and TRBJ1-4, with D maybe TRBD1 (5 bases). The CDR3 has 15 amino acids. Trimming pared 0 bases from V and 8 bases from J, leaving 14 bases between. The germline gives CDR1 SGHRS, CDR2 YFSETQ. CDR3 bases: TGCGCCAGCAGCTTGGGTTCCGGGGGTGTGGAAAAACTGTTTTTT. Protein sequence: CASSLGSGGVEKLFF.

The V call is TRBV15, the J call TRBJ1-2; the D gene is possibly TRBD1 (5 bases). Germline values: CDR1 LNHNV, CDR2 YYDKDF (reference sequence). The CDR3 totals 15 residues. V was trimmed by 3 bases and J by 4 bases, leaving 15 bases between them. The CDR3 DNA sequence: TGTGCCACCAGCAGGGACGGGACTTCTGGCTATGGCTACACCTTC. It translates to CATSRDGTSGYGYTF. Based on the CDR3 plus reference TRBV15 and TRBJ1-2, the full variable domain is DAMVIQNPRYQVTQFGKPVTLSCSQTLNHNVMYWYQQKSSQAPKLLFHYYDKDFNNEADTPDNFQSRRPNTSFCFLDIRSPGLGDTAMYLCATSRDGTSGYGYTFGSGTRLTVV.

This clone was counted only a few times. The rearrangement uses TRBV6-6 and TRBJ2-1, with D perhaps TRBD1 or TRBD2 (5 bases each). The CDR3 totals 14 residues. Deletions cut 6 bases from V and 3 bases from J, with 12 bases between. Germline V gene lookup returns CDR1 MNHNY and CDR2 SVGAGI (reference sequence). The CDR3 DNA reads as TGTGCCAGCAGCCCGGGACGCAGCTACAATGAGCAGTTCTTC. The encoded protein is CASSPGRSYNEQFF.

This chain joins TRBV9 and TRBJ2-5; a possible D gene is TRBD2 (5 bases). This CDR3 has 15 amino acids. Trimming pared 0 bases from V and 5 bases from J, leaving 14 bases between. Germline loops: CDR1 SGDLS, CDR2 YYNGEE. The CDR3 region has the DNA TGTGCCAGCAGCGTAGTACCGGGGTCAGGTGAGACCCAGTACTTC. Translation gives CASSVVPGSGETQYF.

The chain joins TRBV19 to TRBJ2-7; D is perhaps TRBD2 (6 bases). Germline assignment: CDR1 LNHDA and CDR2 SQIVND (reference sequence). The CDR3 has 13 amino acids. Trimming shortened V by 3 bases and J by 5 bases, and 11 bases separated the two germline ends. This chain's CDR3 is CASSIMTGDEQYF. CDR3 sequence (DNA): TGTGCCAGTAGTATTATGACGGGAGACGAGCAGTACTTC.

The rearrangement joins TRBV19 to TRBJ2-7, with D maybe TRBD2 (6 bases). V was cut by 5 bases and J by 2 bases, with 7 bases left in between. This CDR3 spans 12 amino acids. Germline assignment: CDR1 LNHDA and CDR2 SQIVND (reference sequence). This chain's CDR3 is CASSGGAYEQYF. For the CDR3, the DNA is TGTGCCAGTAGTGGAGGGGCCTACGAGCAGTACTTC.

The chain recombines TRBV7-3 with TRBJ1-5, with a tentative D call TRBD1 (5 bases). The CDR3 is 15 residues long. V lost 4 bases to trimming and J lost 3 bases, with 13 bases between them. CDR1 is SGHTA, CDR2 FQGTGA, per germline. In DNA form, the CDR3 reads TGTGCCAGCAGCTCCAGAGGGGTGGCCAATCAGCCCCAGCATTTT. It codes for CASSSRGVANQPQHF.

Only one count was recorded for this clone. J is TRBJ1-2 and V is TRBV29-1, with TRBD1 matching over 8 bases. Unmatched junction bases numbered 4, after V lost 6 bases and J lost 7 bases. Per the germline V gene, CDR1 is SQVTM and CDR2 is ANQGSEA. CDR3 size: 11 residues. CDR3 protein: CSVIDRGGYTF. CDR3 nucleotide sequence: TGCAGCGTGATCGACAGGGGTGGCTACACCTTC.

V gene TRBV28 combines with J gene TRBJ1-5; possibly TRBD1 for D (5 bases). CDR1 MDHEN and CDR2 SYDVKM come from the germline V gene. The CDR3 consists of 15 residues. The ends were cut back, 7 bases at V and 4 bases at J, with 17 bases in the middle. The CDR3 DNA reads TGTGCCAGCACCCAACGGGTCGGGGGGAATCAGCCCCAGCATTTT. Its translation: CASTQRVGGNQPQHF.

Here the CDR3 DNA reads TGTGCCTGGAGCCTCGGGGGGGCCAGCTCTGGAAACACCATATATTTT. This sequence encodes CAWSLGGASSGNTIYF. The V and J genes are TRBV30 and TRBJ1-3, with D possibly TRBD1 on 6 matching bases. V was shortened by 3 bases and J by 0 bases, with 15 bases between the two germline ends. The CDR3 runs to 16 residues. Germline V gene lookup returns CDR1 GTSNPN and CDR2 SVGIG (reference sequence).

This clone was observed once. This sequence joins TRBV4-1 and TRBJ2-1; 11 positions agree with TRBD2. CDR3 length: 16 residues. Trimming removed 3 bases from V and 2 bases from J; junction bases left unmatched: 3. In germline, CDR1 is MGHRA, CDR2 YSYEKL. The CDR3: CASSQLTSGAYNEQFF. Written as DNA, the CDR3 is TGCGCCAGCAGCCAGTTGACTAGCGGGGCCTACAATGAGCAGTTCTTC.

V usage is TRBV9 and J usage is TRBJ2-7, with a weak D call TRBD2 (6 bases). With 7 bases removed from V and 3 bases from J, the gap between germline ends came to 8 bases. The CDR3 is 11 amino acids. The germline CDR1 and CDR2 sequences are SGDLS and YYNGEE. CDR3 loop: CASGDFYEQYF. CDR3 DNA sequence: TGTGCCAGCGGGGACTTCTACGAGCAGTACTTC.

The chain is built from TRBV28 and TRBJ2-7; D is uncertain. Germline V gene lookup returns CDR1 MDHEN and CDR2 SYDVKM. Trimming cost V 6 bases and J 1 base, with 7 bases left between them. The length of the CDR3 is 12 residues. DNA of the CDR3: TGTGCCAGCAGGGGCGATTCCTACGAGCAGTACTTC. Translated, it gives CASRGDSYEQYF.

This sequence joins TRBV6-6 and TRBJ2-2, with D tentatively TRBD2 (6 bases). Trimming cost V 6 bases and J 7 bases, with 18 bases left between them. The CDR3 spans 15 residues. The V gene's germline CDR1 is MNHNY and CDR2 SVGAGI (reference sequence). CDR3: CASSLAASRGGELFF. The CDR3 DNA sequence: TGTGCCAGCAGCTTAGCGGCCTCGAGGGGCGGGGAGCTGTTTTTT.

The chain joins TRBV28 to TRBJ2-7; no definite D call. CDR3 length equals 15 residues. Trimming removed 7 bases from V and 7 bases from J, with 23 bases in between. CDR1 is MDHEN, CDR2 SYDVKM, per germline. In nucleotides, the CDR3 is TGTGCCAGCACCACTTTTTCCCTCAGCGTACAAGAGCAGTACTTC. This gives the protein CASTTFSLSVQEQYF.

This chain connects TRBV28 to TRBJ2-7; D is unresolved. Trimming left V 11 bases short and J 0 bases short, with 17 bases between. CDR1 is MDHEN, CDR2 SYDVKM, per germline. The CDR3 length is 14 residues. For the CDR3, the DNA is TGTGCCTCCATGTTGACCCACGACTCCTACGAGCAGTACTTC. Protein sequence: CASMLTHDSYEQYF.

The chain combines TRBV21-1 with TRBJ1-1. TRBV21-1 is flagged as a pseudogene. The CDR3 loop spans 15 amino acids. Here the CDR3 DNA reads TGTGCCAGCAGCAAGAAAAACGTAATGAGCACTGAAGCTTTCTTT. Amino acids: CASSKKNVMSTEAFF.

The chain joins TRBV19 to TRBJ2-5; 10 bases agree with TRBD2. CDR1 and CDR2 (germline): LNHDA, SQIVND (reference sequence). Trimming cost V 5 bases and J 4 bases; bases outside gene matches: 4. The CDR3 length is 14 residues. The CDR3 DNA sequence: TGTGCCAGTAGTTGGACTAGCGGAGGAGAGACCCAGTACTTC. Its translation: CASSWTSGGETQYF.

The CDR3 loop is CASRTSGANTGELFF. CDR3 nucleotide sequence: TGTGCCAGCAGGACCAGCGGAGCGAACACCGGGGAGCTGTTTTTT. The rearrangement links TRBV6-5 to TRBJ2-2; a weak D match, TRBD2 (5 bases). The V and J ends lost 6 bases and 0 bases respectively, with 11 bases between them. The germline V gene encodes CDR1 MNHEY and CDR2 SVGAGI. The CDR3 sequence is 15 residues long.